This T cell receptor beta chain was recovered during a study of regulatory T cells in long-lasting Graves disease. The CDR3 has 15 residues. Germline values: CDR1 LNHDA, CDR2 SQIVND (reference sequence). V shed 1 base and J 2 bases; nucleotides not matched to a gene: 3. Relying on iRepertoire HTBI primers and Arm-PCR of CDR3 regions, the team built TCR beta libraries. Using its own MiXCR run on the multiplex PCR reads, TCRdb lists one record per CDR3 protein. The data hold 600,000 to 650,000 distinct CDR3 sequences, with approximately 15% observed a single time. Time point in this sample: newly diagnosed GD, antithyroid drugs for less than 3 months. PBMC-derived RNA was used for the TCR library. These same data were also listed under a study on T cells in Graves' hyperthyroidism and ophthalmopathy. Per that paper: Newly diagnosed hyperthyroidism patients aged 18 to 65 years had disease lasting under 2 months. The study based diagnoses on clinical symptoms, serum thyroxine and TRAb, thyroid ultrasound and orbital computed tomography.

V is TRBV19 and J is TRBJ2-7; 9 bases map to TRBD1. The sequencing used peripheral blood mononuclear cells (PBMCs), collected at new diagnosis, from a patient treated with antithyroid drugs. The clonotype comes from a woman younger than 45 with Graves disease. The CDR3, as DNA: TGTGCCAGTAGTATAGCTACAGGGGGCCCCTACGAGCAGTACTTC. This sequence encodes CASSIATGGPYEQYF.